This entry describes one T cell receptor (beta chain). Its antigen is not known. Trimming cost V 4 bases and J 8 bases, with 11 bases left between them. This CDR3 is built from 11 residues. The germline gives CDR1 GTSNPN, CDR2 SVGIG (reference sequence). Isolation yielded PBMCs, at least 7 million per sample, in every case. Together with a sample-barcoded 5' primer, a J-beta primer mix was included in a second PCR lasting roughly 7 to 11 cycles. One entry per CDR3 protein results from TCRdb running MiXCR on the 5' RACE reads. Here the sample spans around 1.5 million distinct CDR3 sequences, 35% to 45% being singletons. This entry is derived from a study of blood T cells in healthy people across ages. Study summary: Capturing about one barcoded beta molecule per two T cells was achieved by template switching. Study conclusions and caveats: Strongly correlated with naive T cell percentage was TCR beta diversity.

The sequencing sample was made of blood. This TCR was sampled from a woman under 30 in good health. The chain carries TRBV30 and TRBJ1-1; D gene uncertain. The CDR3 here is CAWIGTDEAFF. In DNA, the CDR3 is TGTGCCTGGATCGGCACAGACGAAGCTTTCTTT. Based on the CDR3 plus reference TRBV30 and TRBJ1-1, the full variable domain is SQTIHQWPATLVQPVGSPLSLECTVEGTSNPNLYWYRQAAGRGLQLLFYSVGIGQISSEVPQNLSASRPQDRQFILSSKKLLLSDSGFYLCAWIGTDEAFFGQGTRLTVV.